This T cell receptor beta chain is drawn from a study of cytomegalovirus exposure and HLA in healthy donors. As for this clone: Its antigen is unknown.

Libraries were prepared by immunoSEQ multiplex PCR; TCRdb keeps only in-frame clonotypes and omits some of them. The table includes around 150,000 clones, around four fifths detected once. Germline values: CDR1 MNHNY, CDR2 SVGAGI (reference sequence). The length of the CDR3 is 14 residues. After removal of 6 bases from V and 4 bases from J, the junction contained 8 bases not matched to a gene. General study points: Usually a TCR sequence was rare, but some public TCRs were found in many donors. The classifier reportedly diagnosed cytomegalovirus status with high specificity and sensitivity.

The source is a man in his thirties or forties in good health and CMV-seropositive. V is TRBV6-6 and J is TRBJ1-1, with 7 bases fitting TRBD1. The sequencing sample was made of PBMCs. The CDR3 is CASRSTGRSTEAFF. In DNA, the CDR3 is TGTGCCAGCAGGTCGACAGGGAGGAGCACTGAAGCTTTCTTT.